This T cell receptor beta chain was profiled in a study of shared clonotypes between healthy human individuals. Study-level results: As a rule, naive subsets had a larger estimated richness than memory subsets.

Source study methods: Owing to the provision of junction-only sequences devoid of quality scores by immunoSEQ, filtering differed. Repertoires were generated with immunoSEQ multiplex PCR, while TCRdb's copy carries only in-frame clones and drops some. D and trimming were read from the DNA, whereas the V and J calls and clone size are those reported in that table. This table holds approximately 340,000 clones, around 74% found once. The CDR3 runs to 16 residues. The ends were cut back, 0 bases at V and 2 bases at J, with 8 bases in the middle. In germline, CDR1 is MRHNA, CDR2 SNTAGT. This clone was recorded a few times. As yet, its antigen is unknown. A clone one base away is much larger, so this may be a read error. Other DNA sequences of this sample code for an identical CDR3.

The sequence was collected from a man aged 30-40 years in good health. The sample consisted of memory CD4+ T cells sorted from blood. Stated subset: CD45RA-negative fraction. This chain connects TRBV6-4 to TRBJ2-6; D possibly uses TRBD1 or TRBD2 (6 bases each). The CDR3, as DNA: TGTGCCAGCAGTGACTCCGGGGGCGCTGGGGCCAACGTCCTGACTTTC. Translated, it gives CASSDSGGAGANVLTF.